The sequence of this T cell receptor (beta chain) was determined in a study of T cells after yellow fever vaccination. With 4 bases removed from V and 0 bases from J, the gap between germline ends came to 9 bases. This CDR3 has 14 residues. Germline CDR1 is LGHDT and CDR2 is YNNKEL (reference sequence). In making TCR cDNA, 5'RACE template switching added a universal primer site and UMIs to it. TCRdb re-derived calls from the 5' RACE reads in MiXCR, one entry per CDR3 protein. This sample has tens of thousands of distinct CDR3 sequences; roughly 4.7% occur once, and the top ten carry about 39%. This clonotype was seen a few times.

The receptor was isolated from a man aged 18 to 29 who received the YFV17D yellow fever vaccine. The sample consisted of PBMCs, either bulk or a sorted T-cell subset (CD4+, CD8+, memory, or dextramer-sorted; not recorded which), taken on the day of the yellow fever booster vaccination. V and J are TRBV3-1 and TRBJ1-2; D ambiguous. CDR3 residues: CASSPRPSNYGYTF. In DNA form, the CDR3 reads TGTGCCAGCAGCCCGCGCCCATCTAACTATGGCTACACCTTC.